A selection of T cell receptor beta chains follows, all from one sample in a study of CD8+CD57+ T cells in acquired aplastic anemia. MiXCR, applied by TCRdb to the reads, yields one record per CDR3 protein. Among some 170,000 distinct CDR3 sequences listed, 40% to 50% were seen once. Material for sequencing was sorted CD4+, CD8+, or CD8+CD57+ T cells (not recorded which) from PBMCs. These receptors all come from a human donor with aplastic anemia. Both conserved end residues are trimmed from each CDR3.

TRBV10-3 AISDAYPYEQY
TRBV7-2 ASSLLGDRNSPLH
TRBV18 ASSELLDSPLH
TRBV2 ASTGGPLVTGELF
TRBV7-9 ASRALWTGTNNEQF
TRBV5-1 ASTLGSGTPSNYGYT
TRBV7-8 ASSLGGEYEQY
TRBV7-6 ASSLVIQDEKLF
TRBV6-1 ASSQGEATTDTQY
TRBV7-2 ASSLQPNTEAF
TRBV2 ASSDGLTGPEQY
TRBV18 ASSTGAQETQY
TRBV7-9 ASTSASVSYEQY
TRBV5-1 ASSPTGTGKQF
TRBV9 ASSGGASGGSSYNEQF
TRBV7-3 ASSFGQSDTQY
TRBV15 ATSRDLGPASGKLF
TRBV20-1 SARTEDGYT
TRBV19 ASRGSEILNYGYT
TRBV9 ASDENTGELF
TRBV5-1 ASSLVGSGTSTDTQY
TRBV6-1 ASSESGEIYGYT
TRBV7-3 ASSSGTGPRVDSYEQY
TRBV29-1 SATRTAAYEQY
TRBV6-1 ASKIGEGVMPQH
TRBV24-1 ATSDGGTETQY
TRBV5-1 ASSLAPQGAGGYT
TRBV7-2 ASSFDRGGTYEQY
TRBV2 ASSPRPGQGNQPQH
TRBV2 ASRRGGGRTEAF
TRBV20-1 SAAQLDLPYEQY
TRBV7-9 ASSLVGQGARETQY
TRBV7-3 ASSFPSGGADTQY
TRBV19 ASSIVAEANYGYT
TRBV12-3/TRBV12-4 ASSSELGGEQY
TRBV7-7 TSSLVDMGRGQGTQY
TRBV20-1 SARTGMNTEAF
TRBV2 ASSEQGGETQY
TRBV19 ASRRGRNTEAF
TRBV6-5 ASREGGSQPQH
TRBV29-1 SVVWGLSDSYEQY
TRBV19 ASSDRGARNSPLH
TRBV20-1 SARTGSRTEAF
TRBV19 ASSPGGSNNEQF
TRBV10-3 AISESSGNTIY
TRBV2 ASSHSGQGTDTQY
TRBV20-1 SAARGSETQY
TRBV19 ASLEFGGNTEAF
TRBV5-5 ASSSEHQETEY
TRBV5-1 ASSLRLAYTQY
TRBV12-3/TRBV12-4 ASSWGLAKNIQY
TRBV15 ATSRNDQPQH
TRBV20-1 SASTATSREQF
TRBV7-2 ASSLAGSGWGYT
TRBV20-1 SAREAGVYEAF
TRBV19 ASNLGSGELF
TRBV7-2 ASSPGDRDSPLH
TRBV24-1 ATSDLGGNEQF
TRBV10-3 AISVGNRGYEQY
TRBV19 ASSISGNTEAF